One T cell receptor (beta chain) is described in this entry. The antigen is unknown. Mixed chimerism was transient after nonmyeloablative marrow transplants from related graft donors. Unstimulated Tregs (CD4+CD25+CD127-) and CD4+CD25- non-Tregs were sorted from PBMCs. The data derive from a study of Tregs in tolerant kidney transplant recipients. Whole-study findings and limits: In tolerant patients, donor-specific Tregs outgrew total Tregs, suggesting antigen-driven expansion.

Germline V gives CDR1 SGDLS, CDR2 YYNGEE. This CDR3 has 15 residues. V shed 2 bases and J 5 bases; nucleotides not matched to a gene: 7. Sequencing was performed with immunoSEQ multiplex PCR; in TCRdb, only in-frame clones are kept and a portion is missing. The sample consists of 40,000 to 50,000 clones, roughly 87% of them appearing once. Specimen: CD8+ T cells from blood (PBMCs), collected 12 months after the transplant. The chain has TRBV9 and TRBJ2-3, with 8 bases fitting TRBD2. This clonotype was sampled from a human patient who received a combined kidney and bone marrow transplant. Some of these T cells may belong to the graft donor. The CDR3 DNA reads TGTGCCAGCAGCGTGAGCGGGAGTGACGTAGATACGCAGTATTTT. Its protein is CASSVSGSDVDTQYF.